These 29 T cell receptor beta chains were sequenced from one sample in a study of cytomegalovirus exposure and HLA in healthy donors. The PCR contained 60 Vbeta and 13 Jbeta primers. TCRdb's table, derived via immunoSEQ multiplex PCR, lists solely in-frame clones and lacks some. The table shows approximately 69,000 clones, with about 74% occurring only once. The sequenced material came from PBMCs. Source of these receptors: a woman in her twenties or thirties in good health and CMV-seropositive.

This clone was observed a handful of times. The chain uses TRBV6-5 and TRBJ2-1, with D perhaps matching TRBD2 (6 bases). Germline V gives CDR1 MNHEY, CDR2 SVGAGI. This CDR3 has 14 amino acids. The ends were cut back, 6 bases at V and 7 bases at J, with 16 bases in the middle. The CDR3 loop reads CASSRRTSSNEQFF. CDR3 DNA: TGTGCCAGCAGCCGCCGTACTAGCAGTAATGAGCAGTTCTTC.

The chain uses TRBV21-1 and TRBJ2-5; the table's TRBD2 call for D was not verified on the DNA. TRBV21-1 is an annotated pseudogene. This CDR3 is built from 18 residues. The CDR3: CASSIYELGLNQEETQYF. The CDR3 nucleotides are TGTGCCAGCAGCATTTACGAGTTGGGACTTAACCAAGAAGAGACCCAGTACTTC.

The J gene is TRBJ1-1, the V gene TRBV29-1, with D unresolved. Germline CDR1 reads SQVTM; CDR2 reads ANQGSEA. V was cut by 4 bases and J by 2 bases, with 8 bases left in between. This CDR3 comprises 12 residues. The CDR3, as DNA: TGCAGCGTTGGAGGCCTCAACACTGAAGCTTTCTTT. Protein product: CSVGGLNTEAFF.

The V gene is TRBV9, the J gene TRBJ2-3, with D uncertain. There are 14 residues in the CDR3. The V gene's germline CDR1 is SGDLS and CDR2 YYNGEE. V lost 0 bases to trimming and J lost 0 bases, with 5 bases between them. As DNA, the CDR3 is TGTGCCAGCAGCGTAGTTCCTAGCACAGATACGCAGTATTTT. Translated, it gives CASSVVPSTDTQYF.

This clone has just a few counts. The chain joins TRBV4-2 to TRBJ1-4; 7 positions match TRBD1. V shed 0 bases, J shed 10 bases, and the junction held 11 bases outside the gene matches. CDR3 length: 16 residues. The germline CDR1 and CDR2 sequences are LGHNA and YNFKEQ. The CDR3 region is CASSQDRVGGGGKLFF. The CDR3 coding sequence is TGTGCCAGCAGCCAAGATCGGGTAGGGGGCGGCGGAAAACTGTTTTTT.

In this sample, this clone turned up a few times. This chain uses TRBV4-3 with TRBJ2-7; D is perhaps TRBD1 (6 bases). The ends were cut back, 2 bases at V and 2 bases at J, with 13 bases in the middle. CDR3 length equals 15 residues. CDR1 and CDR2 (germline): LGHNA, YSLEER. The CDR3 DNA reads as TGCGCCAGCAGCCAATCCCGACGGACAGCCTACGAGCAGTACTTC. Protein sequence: CASSQSRRTAYEQYF.

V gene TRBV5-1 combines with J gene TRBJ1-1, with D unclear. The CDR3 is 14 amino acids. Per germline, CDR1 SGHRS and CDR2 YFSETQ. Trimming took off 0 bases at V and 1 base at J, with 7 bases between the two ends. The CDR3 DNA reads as TGCGCCAGCAGCTTGGACGGAGGGAACACTGAAGCTTTCTTT. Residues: CASSLDGGNTEAFF.

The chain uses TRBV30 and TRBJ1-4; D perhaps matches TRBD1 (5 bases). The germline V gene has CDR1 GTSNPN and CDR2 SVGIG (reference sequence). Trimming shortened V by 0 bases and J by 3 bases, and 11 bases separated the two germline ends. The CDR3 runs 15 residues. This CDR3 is CAWSVWGGPNEKLFF. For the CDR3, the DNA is TGTGCCTGGAGTGTATGGGGGGGACCTAATGAAAAACTGTTTTTT.

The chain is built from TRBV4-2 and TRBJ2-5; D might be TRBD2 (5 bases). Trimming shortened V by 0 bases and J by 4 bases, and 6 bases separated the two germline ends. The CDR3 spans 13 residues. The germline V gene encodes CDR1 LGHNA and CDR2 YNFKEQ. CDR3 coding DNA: TGTGCCAGCAGCCAAGAAGGGAGAGAGACCCAGTACTTC. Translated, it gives CASSQEGRETQYF.

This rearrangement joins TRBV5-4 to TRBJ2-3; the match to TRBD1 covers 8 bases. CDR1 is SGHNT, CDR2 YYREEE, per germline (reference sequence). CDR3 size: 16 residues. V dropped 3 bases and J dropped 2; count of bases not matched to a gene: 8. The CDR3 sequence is CASSSLGQGATDTQYF. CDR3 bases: TGTGCCAGCAGCTCGCTCGGACAGGGCGCCACAGATACGCAGTATTTT.

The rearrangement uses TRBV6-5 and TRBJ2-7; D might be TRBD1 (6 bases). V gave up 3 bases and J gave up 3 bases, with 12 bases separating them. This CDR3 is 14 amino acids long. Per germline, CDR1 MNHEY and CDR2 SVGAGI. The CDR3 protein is CASSYKTGIYEQYF. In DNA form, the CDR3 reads TGTGCCAGCAGTTATAAAACAGGGATCTACGAGCAGTACTTC.

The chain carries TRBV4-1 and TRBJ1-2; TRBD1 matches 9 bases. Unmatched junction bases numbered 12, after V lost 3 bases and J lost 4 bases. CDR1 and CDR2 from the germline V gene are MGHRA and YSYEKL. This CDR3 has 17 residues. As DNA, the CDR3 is TGCGCCAGCAGCCAGGCCGGGACAGGGATGTCCCGCTATGGCTACACCTTC. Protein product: CASSQAGTGMSRYGYTF.

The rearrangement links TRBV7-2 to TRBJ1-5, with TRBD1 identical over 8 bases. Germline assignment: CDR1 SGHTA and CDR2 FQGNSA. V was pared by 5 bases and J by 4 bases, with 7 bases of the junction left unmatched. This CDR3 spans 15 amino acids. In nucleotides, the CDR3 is TGTGCCAGCAGCGCCGACAGGGGTTGGAATCAGCCCCAGCATTTT. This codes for CASSADRGWNQPQHF.

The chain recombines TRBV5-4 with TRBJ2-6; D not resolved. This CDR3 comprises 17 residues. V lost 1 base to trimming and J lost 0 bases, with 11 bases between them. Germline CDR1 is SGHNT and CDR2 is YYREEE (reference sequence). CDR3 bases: TGTGCCAGCAGCTTGAAGAGTAGAACCTCTGGGGCCAACGTCCTGACTTTC. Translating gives CASSLKSRTSGANVLTF.

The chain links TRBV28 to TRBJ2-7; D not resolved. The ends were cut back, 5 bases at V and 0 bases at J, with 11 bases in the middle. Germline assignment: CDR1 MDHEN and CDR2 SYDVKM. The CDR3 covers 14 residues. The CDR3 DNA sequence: TGTGCCAGCAGTACTGACTCTTACTCCTACGAGCAGTACTTC. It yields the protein CASSTDSYSYEQYF.

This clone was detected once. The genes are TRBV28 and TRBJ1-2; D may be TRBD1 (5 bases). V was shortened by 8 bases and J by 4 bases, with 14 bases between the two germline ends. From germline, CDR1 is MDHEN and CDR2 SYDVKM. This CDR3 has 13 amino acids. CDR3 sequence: CASGEGRVYGYTF. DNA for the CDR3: TGTGCCAGCGGGGAGGGGCGCGTCTATGGCTACACCTTC.

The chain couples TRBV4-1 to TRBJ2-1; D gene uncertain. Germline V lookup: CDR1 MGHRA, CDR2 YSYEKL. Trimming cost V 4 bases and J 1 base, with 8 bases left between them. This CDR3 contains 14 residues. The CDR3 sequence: CASSPLRSYNEQFF. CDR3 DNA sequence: TGCGCCAGCAGCCCGCTACGATCCTACAATGAGCAGTTCTTC.

CDR3 sequence reads: CAIRNVPGLAGWEQFF. The CDR3 nucleotides read TGTGCCATCAGGAATGTACCGGGACTAGCGGGTTGGGAGCAGTTCTTC. This chain connects TRBV10-3 to TRBJ2-1; TRBD2 aligns across 12 bases. Germline V gene lookup returns CDR1 ENHRY and CDR2 SYGVKD. V lost 6 bases and J lost 10; bases outside the gene matches: 13. This CDR3 spans 16 amino acids.

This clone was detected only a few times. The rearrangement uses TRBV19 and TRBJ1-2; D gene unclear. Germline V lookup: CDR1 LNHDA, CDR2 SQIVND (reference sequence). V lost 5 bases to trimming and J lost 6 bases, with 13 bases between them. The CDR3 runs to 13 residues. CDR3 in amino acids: CASSYAVRDGYTF. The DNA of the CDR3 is TGTGCCAGTAGTTACGCGGTACGGGATGGCTACACCTTC.

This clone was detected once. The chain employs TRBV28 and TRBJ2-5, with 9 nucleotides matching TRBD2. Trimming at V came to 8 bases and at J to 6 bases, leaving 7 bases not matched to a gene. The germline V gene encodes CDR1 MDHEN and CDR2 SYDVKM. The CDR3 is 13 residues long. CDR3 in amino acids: CASLGTSSKTQYF. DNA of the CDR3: TGTGCCAGCCTGGGGACTAGCTCAAAGACCCAGTACTTC. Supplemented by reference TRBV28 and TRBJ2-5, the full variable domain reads DVKVTQSSRYLVKRTGEKVFLECVQDMDHENMFWYRQDPGLGLRLIYFSYDVKMKEKGDIPEGYSVSREKKERFSLILESASTNQTSMYLCASLGTSSKTQYFGPGTRLLVL.

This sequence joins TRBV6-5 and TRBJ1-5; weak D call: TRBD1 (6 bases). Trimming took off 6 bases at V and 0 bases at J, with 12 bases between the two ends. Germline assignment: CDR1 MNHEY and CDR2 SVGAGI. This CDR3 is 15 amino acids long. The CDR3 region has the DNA TGTGCCAGCAGAGCGGGACACAATAGCAATCAGCCCCAGCATTTT. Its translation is CASRAGHNSNQPQHF.

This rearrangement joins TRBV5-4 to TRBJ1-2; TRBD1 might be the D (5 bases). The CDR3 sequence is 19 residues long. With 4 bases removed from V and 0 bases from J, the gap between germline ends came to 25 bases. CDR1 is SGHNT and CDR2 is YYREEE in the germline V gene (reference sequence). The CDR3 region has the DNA TGTGCCAGCAGCCCCGGAGGGATCGGGACTTATGCCTCTAACTATGGCTACACCTTC. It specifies CASSPGGIGTYASNYGYTF.

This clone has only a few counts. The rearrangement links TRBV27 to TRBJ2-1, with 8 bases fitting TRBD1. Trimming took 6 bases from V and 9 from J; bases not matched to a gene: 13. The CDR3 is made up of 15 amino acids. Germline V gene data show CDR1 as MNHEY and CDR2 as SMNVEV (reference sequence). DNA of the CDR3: TGTGCCAGCAGCCTTACGGACAGGGTAAGAGGTGAGCAGTTCTTC. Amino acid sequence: CASSLTDRVRGEQFF.

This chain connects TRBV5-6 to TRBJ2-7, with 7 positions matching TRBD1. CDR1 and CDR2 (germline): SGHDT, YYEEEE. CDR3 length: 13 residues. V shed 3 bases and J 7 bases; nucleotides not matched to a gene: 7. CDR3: CASSSDRVGEQYF. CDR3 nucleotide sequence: TGTGCCAGCAGCTCTGACAGGGTAGGAGAGCAGTACTTC.

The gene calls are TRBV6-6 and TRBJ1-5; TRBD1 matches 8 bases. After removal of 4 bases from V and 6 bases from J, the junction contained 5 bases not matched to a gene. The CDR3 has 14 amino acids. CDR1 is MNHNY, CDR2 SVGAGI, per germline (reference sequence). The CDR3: CASSSQGARQPQHF. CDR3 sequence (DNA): TGTGCCAGCAGTTCTCAGGGGGCACGTCAGCCCCAGCATTTT.

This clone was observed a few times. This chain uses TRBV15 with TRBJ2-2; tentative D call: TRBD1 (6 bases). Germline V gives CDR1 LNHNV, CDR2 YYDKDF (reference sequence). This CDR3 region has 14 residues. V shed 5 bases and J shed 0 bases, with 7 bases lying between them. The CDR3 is CATSWGPNTGELFF. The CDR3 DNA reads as TGTGCCACCAGCTGGGGGCCGAACACCGGGGAGCTGTTTTTT.

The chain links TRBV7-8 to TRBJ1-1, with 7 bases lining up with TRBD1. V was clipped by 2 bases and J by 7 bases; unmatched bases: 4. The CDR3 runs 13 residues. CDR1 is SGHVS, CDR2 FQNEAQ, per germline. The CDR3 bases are TGTGCCAGCAGCTTATGGGCAGGGGGTGAAGCTTTCTTT. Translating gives CASSLWAGGEAFF.

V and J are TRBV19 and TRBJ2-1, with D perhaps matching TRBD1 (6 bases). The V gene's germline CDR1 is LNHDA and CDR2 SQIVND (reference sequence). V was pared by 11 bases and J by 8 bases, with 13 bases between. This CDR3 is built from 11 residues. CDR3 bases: TGTGCCGTACAGGGTTTCGATGAGCAGTTCTTC. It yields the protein CAVQGFDEQFF.

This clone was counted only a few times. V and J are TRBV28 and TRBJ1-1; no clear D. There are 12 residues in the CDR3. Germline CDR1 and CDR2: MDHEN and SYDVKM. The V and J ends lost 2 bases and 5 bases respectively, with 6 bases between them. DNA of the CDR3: TGTGCCAGCAGTTTACCCAAAACTGAAGCTTTCTTT. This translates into CASSLPKTEAFF.